Listed here are 32 T cell receptor beta chains from one sample, sequenced in a study of blood T cell repertoires in COVID-19. Assay used: immunoSEQ multiplex PCR; TCRdb lists only in-frame clones, some missing. The sample gives approximately 260,000 clones, approximately 79% of which show up once; roughly 4% is in the top ten. Source material: peripheral blood. The origin of the receptors is a middle-aged woman with active or convalescent COVID-19.

The rearrangement joins TRBV6-5 to TRBJ2-5; 8 nucleotides match TRBD1. Per germline, CDR1 MNHEY and CDR2 SVGAGI. The junction had 4 bases not matched to a gene; V was cut back by 6 bases and J by 1 base. This CDR3 has 14 amino acids. This CDR3 reads CASRLTGGQETQYF. CDR3 nucleotide sequence: TGTGCCAGCAGATTAACAGGGGGCCAAGAGACCCAGTACTTC.

The rearrangement links TRBV3-1 (or the pseudogene TRBV3-2) to TRBJ1-2; no definite D call. Trimming took 1 base from V and 1 from J, leaving 10 bases between them. The CDR3 is 15 amino acids. Germline V gene lookup returns CDR1 LGHDT and CDR2 YNNKEL (reference sequence). CDR3 sequence (DNA): TGTGCCAGCAGCCAAGGGCGGGGTGATAACTATGGCTACACCTTC. Protein sequence: CASSQGRGDNYGYTF.

The chain is built from TRBV12-3 or TRBV12-4 and TRBJ1-1, with D tentatively TRBD1 (5 bases). The CDR3 has 12 amino acids. Trimming pared 5 bases from V and 7 bases from J, leaving 11 bases between. CDR3 amino acids: CASSPRGLEAFF. In DNA form, the CDR3 reads TGTGCCAGCAGTCCGCGGGGCCTTGAAGCTTTCTTT.

V gene TRBV9 combines with J gene TRBJ1-2, with a possible D match to TRBD1 (6 bases). Trimming shortened V by 3 bases and J by 4 bases, and 19 bases separated the two germline ends. The CDR3 extends over 16 amino acids. Germline CDR1 and CDR2: SGDLS and YYNGEE. Written as DNA, the CDR3 is TGTGCCAGCAGCGCTGGGGCAGGCAAGGGGGTCTATGGCTACACCTTC. It is translated as CASSAGAGKGVYGYTF.

This clone occurred a few times. The V and J genes are TRBV19 and TRBJ1-5, with TRBD1 matching 12 bases. Looked up from germline, CDR1 is LNHDA and CDR2 is SQIVND (reference sequence). The CDR3 consists of 18 residues. V lost 6 bases, J lost 6 bases, and 15 bases stayed unmatched. The CDR3 protein is CASSPGSGQGALGQPQHF. CDR3 nucleotide sequence: TGTGCCAGTAGCCCTGGTTCGGGACAGGGGGCGCTCGGTCAGCCCCAGCATTTT.

The rearrangement links TRBV25-1 to TRBJ2-5; D unresolved. V gave up 0 bases and J gave up 2 bases, with 7 bases separating them. Per the germline V gene, CDR1 is MGHDK and CDR2 is SYGVNS. This CDR3 is 14 amino acids long. CDR3 nucleotide sequence: TGTGCCAGCAGTGAATATGGGCCTCAAGAGACCCAGTACTTC. Encoded protein: CASSEYGPQETQYF.

The chain is built from TRBV5-5 and TRBJ2-1; 9 positions agree with TRBD1. Unmatched junction bases numbered 9, after V lost 2 bases and J lost 9 bases. The CDR3 totals 15 residues. Germline CDR1 reads SGHKS; CDR2 reads YYEKEE (reference sequence). Written as DNA, the CDR3 is TGTGCCAGCAGCTTCCGGGACAGGGAGTGGGGTGAGCAGTTCTTC. Residues: CASSFRDREWGEQFF.

The rearrangement uses TRBV4-1 and TRBJ2-1, with 8 bases that match TRBD1. This CDR3 contains 17 residues. The V segment lost 4 bases and the J segment 0 bases; nucleotides outside the gene matches: 8. CDR1 and CDR2 from the germline V gene are MGHRA and YSYEKL. The CDR3 loop is CASSLSRGPGSYNEQFF. CDR3 in DNA: TGCGCCAGCAGCCTTAGCAGGGGGCCGGGCTCCTACAATGAGCAGTTCTTC.

The chain uses TRBV5-1 and TRBJ2-5, with a possible D match to TRBD2 (6 bases). The CDR3 has 16 residues. In germline, CDR1 is SGHRS, CDR2 YFSETQ. Trimming took 3 bases from V and 2 from J, leaving 17 bases between them. CDR3: CASSSPGTATQETQYF. CDR3 bases: TGCGCCAGCAGCTCGCCCGGGACTGCAACACAAGAGACCCAGTACTTC.

The gene calls are TRBV7-6 and TRBJ1-5, with D hard to call. Germline loops: CDR1 SGHVS, CDR2 FNYEAQ. This CDR3 is built from 13 residues. Trimming left V 0 bases short and J 5 bases short, with 5 bases between. The CDR3 loop is CASSLAEDQPQHF. Written as DNA, the CDR3 is TGTGCCAGCAGCTTAGCTGAGGATCAGCCCCAGCATTTT.

This chain connects TRBV11-2 to TRBJ1-2, with TRBD1 matching over 8 bases. Germline CDR1 is SGHAT and CDR2 is FQNNGV. V lost 1 base and J lost 8; bases outside the gene matches: 6. This CDR3 contains 14 residues. CDR3 bases: TGTGCCAGCAGCTTAGGTCGGACAGGGCTAGGCTACACCTTC. Amino acid sequence: CASSLGRTGLGYTF. The full variable domain, rest sourced from reference TRBV11-2 and TRBJ1-2, is EAGVAQSPRYKIIEKRQSVAFWCNPISGHATLYWYQQILGQGPKLLIQFQNNGVVDDSQLPKDRFSAERLKGVDSTLKIQPAKLEDSAVYLCASSLGRTGLGYTFGSGTRLTVV.

This chain connects TRBV3-1 (or the pseudogene TRBV3-2) to TRBJ2-3; 7 bases are a match to TRBD2. The CDR3 totals 15 residues. The V gene end was trimmed by 4 bases and the J gene end by 1 base; junction bases not matched to a gene: 5. Germline V gene data show CDR1 as LGHDT and CDR2 as YNNKEL (reference sequence). This chain's CDR3 is CASSPRTRGTDTQYF. Here the CDR3 DNA reads TGTGCCAGCAGCCCTCGGACTAGGGGCACAGATACGCAGTATTTT.

This clone was found once. The chain uses TRBV7-6 and TRBJ2-3; D possibly corresponds to TRBD2 (6 bases). Germline V gene sequence: CDR1 SGHVS, CDR2 FNYEAQ. V gave up 5 bases and J gave up 6 bases, with 18 bases separating them. The CDR3 is made up of 15 amino acids. CDR3 loop: CASSARLVSGDTQYF. In DNA form, the CDR3 reads TGTGCCAGCAGCGCTAGACTAGTATCAGGGGATACGCAGTATTTT.

This clone was counted between two and nine times. This chain connects TRBV12-3 or TRBV12-4 to TRBJ1-2, with a tentative D call TRBD1 (6 bases). The CDR3 is 13 residues long. Between the trimmed V and J ends, which lost 3 bases and 6 bases, there was a span of 11 bases. The CDR3 DNA reads as TGTGCCAGCAGTTTCTCAGGGGTCGATGGCTACACCTTC. Its translation is CASSFSGVDGYTF.

V usage is TRBV5-1 and J usage is TRBJ1-1, with 8 bases fitting TRBD1. Trimming cost V 3 bases and J 0 bases; bases outside gene matches: 4. The CDR3 consists of 15 residues. CDR1 SGHRS and CDR2 YFSETQ come from the germline V gene. The CDR3 region has the DNA TGCGCCAGCAGCTACACAGGGGGAGTGAACACTGAAGCTTTCTTT. Its protein product is CASSYTGGVNTEAFF.

A few counts support this clone. V gene TRBV2 combines with J gene TRBJ1-6; TRBD1 matches 8 bases. Germline loops: CDR1 SNHLY, CDR2 FYNNEI. The trim removed 6 bases at V and 8 bases at J, leaving 6 bases unmatched. This CDR3 has 14 residues. The CDR3 loop reads CASSLGTGYSPLHF. CDR3 nucleotides: TGTGCCAGCAGCCTTGGGACAGGCTATTCACCCCTCCACTTT.

The chain recombines TRBV5-1 with TRBJ2-5; 8 positions match TRBD2. CDR3 size: 15 residues. Per the germline V gene, CDR1 is SGHRS and CDR2 is YFSETQ. V was pared by 0 bases and J by 5 bases, with 6 bases of the junction left unmatched. CDR3 amino acids: CASSLVGGGEETQYF. CDR3 in DNA: TGCGCCAGCAGCTTGGTCGGGGGGGGCGAGGAGACCCAGTACTTC.

The rearrangement links TRBV11-1 to TRBJ1-5, with 7 bases fitting TRBD1. The CDR3 is 14 residues long. The V segment lost 5 bases and the J segment 4 bases; nucleotides outside the gene matches: 5. CDR1 is SGHAT, CDR2 FQDESV, per germline (reference sequence). The CDR3 DNA sequence: TGTGCCAGCAGCGTGGACAGGACGAATCAGCCCCAGCATTTT. It codes for CASSVDRTNQPQHF.

The chain uses TRBV6-5 and TRBJ2-2, with D possibly matching TRBD2 (6 bases). V shed 2 bases and J shed 0 bases, with 7 bases lying between them. This CDR3 has 15 residues. Germline lookup yields CDR1 MNHEY and CDR2 SVGAGI. CDR3 sequence: CASSYRDSNTGELFF. The CDR3 DNA is TGTGCCAGCAGTTACAGGGACTCGAACACCGGGGAGCTGTTTTTT.

Here the CDR3 DNA reads TGTGCCAGCAGCCAAGAAGGACAGGGGAGCACAGATACGCAGTATTTT. This translates into CASSQEGQGSTDTQYF. This chain connects TRBV4-2 to TRBJ2-3; 9 nucleotides align to TRBD1. Germline assignment: CDR1 LGHNA and CDR2 YNFKEQ. After removal of 0 bases from V and 0 bases from J, the junction contained 1 base not matched to a gene. The CDR3 consists of 16 residues.

This clone was recorded a few times. Other DNA sequences in the same sample also yield this CDR3. The chain combines TRBV3-1 (or the pseudogene TRBV3-2) with TRBJ1-5; D is perhaps TRBD1 (5 bases). Trimming removed 3 bases at V and 9 bases at J, with 6 bases between. Germline CDR1 is LGHDT and CDR2 is YNNKEL (reference sequence). This CDR3 comprises 11 residues. The CDR3 here is CASSQGGPQHF. Written as DNA, the CDR3 is TGTGCCAGCAGCCAGGGGGGGCCCCAGCATTTT.

This rearrangement joins TRBV9 to TRBJ2-1; TRBD1 matches 10 bases. The CDR3 has 15 residues. The germline gives CDR1 SGDLS, CDR2 YYNGEE. Trimming took 6 bases from V and 6 from J; bases not matched to a gene: 9. CDR3 amino acids: CASNSGTGASNEQFF. CDR3 nucleotides: TGTGCCAGCAATTCTGGGACAGGGGCCTCCAATGAGCAGTTCTTC.

About this clone: An end of the junction does not agree with germline; a read error may underlie this. Other DNA sequences in the sample encode the same CDR3. V gene TRBV30 combines with J gene TRBJ1-1, with TRBD1 identical over 7 bases. Germline CDR1 reads GTSNPN; CDR2 reads SVGIG (reference sequence). The CDR3 length is 13 residues. The DNA of the CDR3 is TGTGCCTGGAGTGTCGACAGGGACACTGAGGCTTTCTTT. It codes for CAWSVDRDTEAFF.

This clone was seen a few times. V usage is TRBV6-6 and J usage is TRBJ2-7, with a weak D call TRBD2 (5 bases). There are 15 residues in the CDR3. Germline V CDR1 and CDR2: MNHNY, SVGAGI (reference sequence). The V gene lost 0 bases and the J gene lost 1 base, with 10 bases spanning the gap. The CDR3 is CASSYSPGKSYEQYV. CDR3 bases: TGTGCCAGCAGTTACTCCCCGGGGAAATCCTACGAGCAGTACGTC.

This chain uses TRBV21-1 with TRBJ2-1; whether TRBD2, the table's D call, matches the DNA was not checked. TRBV21-1 is classified as a pseudogene. The CDR3 runs 12 residues. The CDR3 loop is CASSNRINEQFF. The CDR3 nucleotides read TGTGCCAGCAGCAATAGAATCAATGAGCAGTTCTTC.

The V and J genes are TRBV5-6 and TRBJ1-1, with 7 bases fitting TRBD1. The CDR3 extends over 14 amino acids. With V trimmed by 5 bases and J by 3 bases, 7 bases remained unmatched. Germline assignment: CDR1 SGHDT and CDR2 YYEEEE. The CDR3 reads CASSTGERDTEAFF. The CDR3 nucleotides read TGTGCCAGCAGTACAGGGGAGAGGGACACTGAAGCTTTCTTT.

The V call is TRBV11-2, the J call TRBJ2-1; 9 bases are a match to TRBD2. The germline CDR1 and CDR2 sequences are SGHAT and FQNNGV. The CDR3 has 15 amino acids. The V and J ends lost 2 bases and 7 bases, in that order; junction bases with no gene match: 6. DNA for the CDR3: TGTGCCAGCAGCTTATTGCGCGGGGGGGGGAATGAGCAGTTCTTC. Encoded protein: CASSLLRGGGNEQFF. Full variable domain (missing parts from reference TRBV11-2 and TRBJ2-1): EAGVAQSPRYKIIEKRQSVAFWCNPISGHATLYWYQQILGQGPKLLIQFQNNGVVDDSQLPKDRFSAERLKGVDSTLKIQPAKLEDSAVYLCASSLLRGGGNEQFFGPGTRLTVL.

The rearrangement links TRBV6-5 to TRBJ2-3, with 11 bases matching TRBD1. The CDR3 spans 15 residues. Germline V gene sequence: CDR1 MNHEY, CDR2 SVGAGI. V shed 9 bases, J shed 5 bases, and the junction held 10 bases outside the gene matches. CDR3 residues: CARTNRTGGIDTQYF. For the CDR3, the DNA is TGTGCCAGGACAAACAGGACAGGGGGCATAGATACGCAGTATTTT.

This CDR3 reads CASSPRISTYEQYF. In nucleotides, the CDR3 is TGTGCCAGCAGCCCGAGAATCTCCACCTACGAGCAGTACTTC. The V call is TRBV11-1, the J call TRBJ2-7; D call uncertain. The ends were cut back, 5 bases at V and 2 bases at J, with 13 bases in the middle. The CDR3 loop spans 14 amino acids. Germline CDR1 is SGHAT and CDR2 is FQDESV (reference sequence).

The genes are TRBV9 and TRBJ2-5, with 8 bases matching TRBD1. This CDR3 spans 17 amino acids. V gave up 3 bases and J gave up 2 bases; unmatched junction bases: 12. Germline V lookup: CDR1 SGDLS, CDR2 YYNGEE. The CDR3 coding sequence is TGTGCCAGCAGCGGTGGGCAGGGGGCGAATTTTCAAGAGACCCAGTACTTC. This gives the protein CASSGGQGANFQETQYF.

The chain recombines TRBV5-4 with TRBJ1-2; the D is unclear. The CDR3 totals 14 residues. Germline loops: CDR1 SGHNT, CDR2 YYREEE (reference sequence). V shed 0 bases and J shed 2 bases, with 8 bases lying between them. The CDR3 sequence is CASSLEAGNYGYTF. In DNA, the CDR3 is TGTGCCAGCAGCTTGGAGGCAGGCAACTATGGCTACACCTTC.

The chain employs TRBV5-1 and TRBJ2-1; maybe TRBD1 (6 bases). This CDR3 is built from 13 residues. Germline CDR1 SGHRS, CDR2 YFSETQ. The V end was cut by 4 bases, the J end by 7 bases, with 12 bases between. The CDR3 loop reads CASSPLTGNEQFF. The CDR3 DNA reads TGCGCCAGCAGCCCTTTAACAGGGAATGAGCAGTTCTTC.